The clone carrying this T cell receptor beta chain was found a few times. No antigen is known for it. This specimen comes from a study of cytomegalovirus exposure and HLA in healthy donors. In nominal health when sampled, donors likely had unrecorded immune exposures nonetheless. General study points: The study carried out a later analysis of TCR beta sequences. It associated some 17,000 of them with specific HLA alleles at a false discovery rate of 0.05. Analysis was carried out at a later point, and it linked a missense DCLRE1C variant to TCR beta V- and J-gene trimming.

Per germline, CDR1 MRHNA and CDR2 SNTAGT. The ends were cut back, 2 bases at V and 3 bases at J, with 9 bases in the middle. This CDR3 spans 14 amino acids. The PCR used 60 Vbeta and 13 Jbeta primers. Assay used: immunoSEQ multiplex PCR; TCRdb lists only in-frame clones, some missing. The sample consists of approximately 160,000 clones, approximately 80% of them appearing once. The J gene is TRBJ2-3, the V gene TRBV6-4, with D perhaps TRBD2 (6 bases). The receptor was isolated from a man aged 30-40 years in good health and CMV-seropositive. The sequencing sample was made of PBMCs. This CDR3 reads CASSDRGFTDTQYF. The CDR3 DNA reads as TGTGCCAGCAGTGACCGGGGGTTTACAGATACGCAGTATTTT.